Ten or more counts support the clone carrying this TCR beta chain. Its antigen is as yet unknown. Using MiXCR, TCRdb re-called clones from the PCR reads. The table records about 15,000 clones, roughly 20% of them present only once. The CDR3 has 14 residues. Germline CDR1 and CDR2: LGHDT and YNNKEL (reference sequence). Between the trimmed V and J ends, which lost 3 bases and 7 bases, there was a span of 15 bases. This specimen comes from a study of metastatic and nonmetastatic thyroid tumors. Study information: Across blood and tumor or nodule tissue, repertoires from malignant and benign thyroid patients were compared with one another. Study-level findings and limits: Reports indicated that malignant thyroid tumors showed significantly higher TCR beta diversity than benign nodules did, in blood and tumor.

Patients were all untreated before their thyroid surgery. The chain couples TRBV3-1 to TRBJ2-5, with D tentatively TRBD1 or TRBD2 (5 bases each). The origin of this receptor is a female donor with papillary thyroid cancer or a benign thyroid nodule (not recorded which). Some clones in this sample may be carry-over from other donors' samples. Material: adjacent normal tissue. CDR3 protein: CASSQRGDAGTQYF. The CDR3 DNA sequence: TGTGCCAGCAGCCAGCGAGGGGATGCGGGGACCCAGTACTTC.